This T cell receptor (beta chain) was observed in a study of blood T cell repertoires in COVID-19. Study-level background: Spain, Italy and the United States supplied samples that represented acute and convalescent COVID-19. T cells, B-cell-depleted T cells, or PBMCs provided the cDNA or gDNA that served as material.

Original data processing: Using reference gene primer amplification, nucleated cell counts were estimated. Here immunoSEQ multiplex PCR was the method, and the copy in TCRdb shows in-frame clones only, minus some. Clonal size and the V and J genes are those of that table, whereas D and trimming came from the DNA. The sample has about 140,000 clones, over 80% seen once. In germline, CDR1 is SNHLY, CDR2 FYNNEI. Trimming cost V 7 bases and J 3 bases; bases outside gene matches: 4. CDR3 size: 14 residues. The rearrangement links TRBV2 to TRBJ1-3; TRBD1 agrees at 9 bases. The sequenced material came from peripheral blood. The clonotype comes from a man aged 50-59 years with active COVID-19. The CDR3 sequence is CASKDRGFGNTIYF. In DNA, the CDR3 is TGTGCCAGCAAGGACAGGGGTTTTGGAAACACCATATATTTT.